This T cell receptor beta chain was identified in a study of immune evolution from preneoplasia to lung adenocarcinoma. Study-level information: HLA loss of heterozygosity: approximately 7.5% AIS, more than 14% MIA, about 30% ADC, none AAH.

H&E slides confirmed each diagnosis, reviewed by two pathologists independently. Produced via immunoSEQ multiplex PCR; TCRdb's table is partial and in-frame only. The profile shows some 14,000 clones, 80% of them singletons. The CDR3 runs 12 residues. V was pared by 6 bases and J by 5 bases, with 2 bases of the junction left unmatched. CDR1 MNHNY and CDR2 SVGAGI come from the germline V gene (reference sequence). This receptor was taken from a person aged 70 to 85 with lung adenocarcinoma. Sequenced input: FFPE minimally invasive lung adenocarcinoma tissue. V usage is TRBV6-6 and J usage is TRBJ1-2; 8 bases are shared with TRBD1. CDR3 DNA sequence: TGTGCCAGCAGGACAGGGGATTATGGCTACACCTTC. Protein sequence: CASRTGDYGYTF.